Described below is a single T cell receptor beta chain sequence and its context. Its antigen is currently unknown. These data come from a study of T cells after yellow fever vaccination. Turning to the study itself: Some fractions had low cell numbers, and these were prepared with SMART-Seq v4 Ultra Low Input.

Study results and caveats: Post-booster repertoires again held most primary-vaccination clones (roughly 95% CD4, 88% CD8).

Trimming removed 0 bases from V and 5 bases from J, with 7 bases in between. Germline CDR1 LGHNA, CDR2 YSLEER. This CDR3 is built from 14 residues. 5'RACE template switching generated TCR cDNA, adding a universal primer site and UMIs. TCRdb re-derived calls from the 5' RACE reads in MiXCR, one entry per CDR3 protein. The table lists 300,000 to 400,000 distinct CDR3 sequences, approximately 4% of them singletons, with 20% to 25% in the top ten. V gene TRBV4-3 combines with J gene TRBJ2-2; the D gene is possibly TRBD1 (5 bases). This clonotype was sampled from a man between 18 and 35 years old who received the YFV17D yellow fever vaccine. The sequencing used PBMCs, collected 5 days after the yellow fever booster vaccination. The CDR3 reads CASSQDHRTGELFF. The CDR3 DNA sequence: TGCGCCAGCAGCCAAGATCACAGGACCGGGGAGCTGTTTTTT.